A single sample gave rise to the 10 T cell receptor beta chains below, sequenced in a study of blood T cell repertoires in COVID-19. Sequenced by immunoSEQ multiplex PCR; TCRdb stores in-frame clones only, minus some. The sample records more than 85,000 clones, roughly 80% being singletons. Sample: peripheral blood. All receptors derive from an elderly man with acute or convalescent COVID-19.

V gene TRBV25-1 combines with J gene TRBJ2-7, with D possibly matching TRBD2 (7 bases). The CDR3 is 14 residues long. The V and J ends lost 6 bases and 6 bases respectively, with 18 bases between them. The germline gives CDR1 MGHDK, CDR2 SYGVNS. The CDR3 is CASRRDMGGVEQYF. In DNA, the CDR3 is TGTGCCAGCAGACGGGACATGGGGGGGGTCGAGCAGTACTTC.

This clone has only a few counts. The chain is built from TRBV11-3 and TRBJ2-1; 8 bases agree with TRBD1. Trimming removed 0 bases from V and 6 bases from J; junction bases left unmatched: 4. CDR3 length: 15 residues. Germline V gene lookup returns CDR1 SGHNT and CDR2 YENEEA. For the CDR3, the DNA is TGTGCCAGCAGCTTAGATGGGACAGGTACCAATGAGCAGTTCTTC. It encodes CASSLDGTGTNEQFF.

On this clone: The same CDR3 can be traced to other DNA sequences in this sample. The V and J genes are TRBV19 and TRBJ2-2, with TRBD2 matching 8 bases. This CDR3 contains 14 residues. The germline CDR1 and CDR2 sequences are LNHDA and SQIVND (reference sequence). Unmatched junction bases numbered 0, after V lost 1 base and J lost 5 bases. The CDR3, as DNA: TGTGCCAGTAGTATAGCGGGAGGGACCGGGGAGCTGTTTTTT. Its protein product is CASSIAGGTGELFF.

CDR3 sequence: CASSRDRLGSPLHF. The CDR3 DNA is TGTGCCAGCAGTCGGGACAGACTTGGATCACCCCTCCACTTT. The rearrangement joins TRBV28 to TRBJ1-6; 7 bases are a match to TRBD1. CDR3 length: 14 residues. V shed 5 bases and J 10 bases; nucleotides not matched to a gene: 8. The germline V gene encodes CDR1 MDHEN and CDR2 SYDVKM. Combining the CDR3 with reference TRBV28 and TRBJ1-6 gives the whole variable domain DVKVTQSSRYLVKRTGEKVFLECVQDMDHENMFWYRQDPGLGLRLIYFSYDVKMKEKGDIPEGYSVSREKKERFSLILESASTNQTSMYLCASSRDRLGSPLHFGNGTRLTVT.

V is TRBV19 and J is TRBJ1-2, with TRBD1 matching 9 bases. With V trimmed by 6 bases and J by 4 bases, 6 bases remained unmatched. The germline CDR1 and CDR2 sequences are LNHDA and SQIVND (reference sequence). The CDR3 extends over 14 amino acids. The CDR3 loop is CASRLGQGGYGYTF. DNA for the CDR3: TGTGCCAGTAGATTGGGACAGGGAGGCTATGGCTACACCTTC.

This chain links TRBV19 with TRBJ1-2; no clear D. The germline gives CDR1 LNHDA, CDR2 SQIVND (reference sequence). The CDR3 loop spans 14 amino acids. V was trimmed by 0 bases and J by 8 bases, leaving 13 bases between them. The CDR3 coding sequence is TGTGCCAGTAGTATAGAAGCCCGCCACGCAGGCTACACCTTC. It translates to CASSIEARHAGYTF.

J is TRBJ2-7 and V is TRBV27, with 7 bases lining up with TRBD1. V lost 2 bases, J lost 4 bases, and 5 bases stayed unmatched. The germline CDR1 and CDR2 sequences are MNHEY and SMNVEV (reference sequence). The CDR3 is 14 amino acids. The CDR3 protein is CASSLRGQTYEQYF. The CDR3 DNA follows: TGTGCCAGCAGTTTAAGGGGACAGACATACGAGCAGTACTTC.

The chain combines TRBV6-2 or TRBV6-3 with TRBJ1-5, with D possibly being TRBD1 (6 bases). CDR1 is MNHEY and CDR2 is SVGEGT in the germline V gene. There are 15 residues in the CDR3. Trimming took 6 bases from V and 3 from J, leaving 15 bases between them. CDR3 sequence: CASSDRNRDNQPQHF. CDR3 nucleotides: TGTGCCAGCAGCGACCGGAACAGGGACAATCAGCCCCAGCATTTT.

This sequence joins TRBV10-3 and TRBJ1-4, with D uncertain. V was cut by 8 bases and J by 6 bases, with 13 bases left in between. The CDR3 consists of 13 residues. CDR1 and CDR2 (germline): ENHRY, SYGVKD. CDR3 DNA: TGTGCCATCTCATATCAGCGGCATGAAAAACTGTTTTTT. Amino acids: CAISYQRHEKLFF.

The chain carries TRBV19 and TRBJ2-2; D perhaps matches TRBD2 (5 bases). Germline V CDR1 and CDR2: LNHDA, SQIVND (reference sequence). Between the trimmed V and J ends, which lost 3 bases and 2 bases, there was a span of 13 bases. The CDR3 runs to 16 residues. CDR3 nucleotide sequence: TGTGCCAGTAGTATTTCGGGAAGAGTAAACACCGGGGAGCTGTTTTTT. This sequence encodes CASSISGRVNTGELFF.